Below, 18 T cell receptor beta chains from the same sample are listed, as sequenced in a study of blood T cell repertoires in COVID-19 (TCRdb year 2020). Libraries were made using the immunoSEQ multiplex PCR assay. TCRdb took over this immuneACCESS table, retaining in-frame rearrangements with V and J assigned. Such tables are incomplete; in checked studies, under half of the missing clones stem from an unresolved V gene, and the remainder is unexplained. This sample holds about 19,000 clones; 80% to 90% were observed only once. The top ten hold 3% to 3.5% of the sample. The sample was peripheral blood. These receptor sequences come from a human donor in a cohort sampled during active COVID-19.

The rearrangement links TRBV3-1 (or the pseudogene TRBV3-2) to TRBJ1-5; TRBD1 matches 11 bases. Germline assignment: CDR1 LGHDT and CDR2 YNNKEL (reference sequence). This CDR3 region has 15 residues. Trimming cost V 1 base and J 7 bases; bases outside gene matches: 3. The CDR3 sequence is CASSQGTGGGQPQHF. The CDR3 DNA reads TGTGCCAGCAGCCAAGGGACAGGGGGCGGGCAGCCCCAGCATTTT.

The chain employs TRBV5-1 and TRBJ1-2; 10 nucleotides line up with TRBD1. The CDR3 contains 14 residues. Germline CDR1 and CDR2: SGHRS and YFSETQ. The junction had 8 bases not matched to a gene; V was cut back by 4 bases and J by 8 bases. CDR3 region: CASSLWTGGRGYTF. For the CDR3, the DNA is TGCGCCAGCAGCCTTTGGACAGGGGGTAGAGGCTACACCTTC.

The V and J genes are TRBV14 and TRBJ2-2, with TRBD2 matching 11 bases. The length of the CDR3 is 18 residues. Germline trimming cut 0 bases from V and 4 bases from J; bases unmatched to any gene: 7. From germline, CDR1 is SGHDN and CDR2 FVKESK. The CDR3 bases are TGTGCCAGCAGCCAAGATCGGAGACTAGCGGGATCCACCGGGGAGCTGTTTTTT. Translation gives CASSQDRRLAGSTGELFF.

CDR3 sequence (DNA): TGTGCCAGCAGCCAGTTGGGGGGGGATTCACCCCTCCACTTT. Translated: CASSQLGGDSPLHF. The rearrangement uses TRBV9 and TRBJ1-6; D might be TRBD1 (5 bases). Germline CDR1 and CDR2: SGDLS and YYNGEE. V lost 4 bases and J lost 8, with 13 bases in between. This CDR3 has 14 residues.

The CDR3 DNA follows: TGTGCCAGCAGCGCACAGGGGAGTTTTAGCAATCAGCCCCAGCATTTT. It codes for CASSAQGSFSNQPQHF. V gene TRBV9 combines with J gene TRBJ1-5, with TRBD1 matching over 7 bases. Germline assignment: CDR1 SGDLS and CDR2 YYNGEE. This CDR3 has 16 residues. The trim removed 3 bases at V and 0 bases at J, leaving 6 bases unmatched.

This clone was seen once. The V call is TRBV15, the J call TRBJ2-1, with D possibly TRBD2 on 6 matching bases. CDR1 and CDR2 (germline): LNHNV, YYDKDF (reference sequence). This CDR3 region has 16 residues. Trimming stripped 3 bases from V and 8 bases from J, with 20 bases between. The CDR3 spells CATSRADKVGGDEQFF. CDR3 coding DNA: TGTGCCACCAGCAGGGCGGACAAGGTGGGAGGCGATGAGCAGTTCTTC. Variable domain in full (rest from reference TRBV15 and TRBJ2-1): DAMVIQNPRYQVTQFGKPVTLSCSQTLNHNVMYWYQQKSSQAPKLLFHYYDKDFNNEADTPDNFQSRRPNTSFCFLDIRSPGLGDTAMYLCATSRADKVGGDEQFFGPGTRLTVL.

This chain links TRBV10-3 with TRBJ2-3; TRBD1 agrees at 8 bases. V shed 6 bases and J 0 bases; nucleotides not matched to a gene: 2. This CDR3 spans 14 amino acids. Per the germline V gene, CDR1 is ENHRY and CDR2 is SYGVKD. The CDR3 DNA is TGTGCCATCAGAAGGACAGGGAGCACAGATACGCAGTATTTT. This encodes CAIRRTGSTDTQYF.

The chain is built from TRBV12-3 or TRBV12-4 and TRBJ1-2, with unresolved D. V lost 6 bases, J lost 3 bases, and 11 bases lay in between. This CDR3 comprises 13 residues. CDR3 loop: CASRLDTHYGYTF. Written as DNA, the CDR3 is TGTGCCAGCAGACTCGACACCCACTATGGCTACACCTTC.

The V gene is TRBV11-3, the J gene TRBJ2-1; 10 bases line up with TRBD2. Germline V CDR1 and CDR2: SGHNT, YENEEA. This CDR3 spans 15 amino acids. V lost 4 bases to trimming and J lost 7 bases; unmatched junction nucleotides: 7. The CDR3 sequence is CASSYRTSGVNEQFF. The CDR3 coding sequence is TGTGCCAGCAGCTATCGGACTAGCGGAGTTAATGAGCAGTTCTTC.

V usage is TRBV10-2 and J usage is TRBJ2-1, with 9 bases that match TRBD1. Per germline, CDR1 WSHSY and CDR2 SAAADI. With 2 bases clipped from V and 15 bases from J, the junction kept 8 bases outside the gene matches. The CDR3 totals 13 residues. The CDR3 spells CASSELPGTGLFF. CDR3 in DNA: TGCGCCAGCAGTGAGCTTCCCGGGACAGGGTTGTTCTTC.

The V and J genes are TRBV15 and TRBJ2-3; 7 nucleotides line up with TRBD1. This CDR3 has 15 residues. V shed 3 bases and J 4 bases; nucleotides not matched to a gene: 7. Germline V gene lookup returns CDR1 LNHNV and CDR2 YYDKDF (reference sequence). The CDR3 DNA reads TGTGCCACCAGCAGGCACGGACAGGTGGCAGATACGCAGTATTTT. Amino acids: CATSRHGQVADTQYF.

This clone was detected only a few times. The genes are TRBV4-1 and TRBJ2-7, with 9 bases lining up with TRBD1. Germline CDR1 and CDR2: MGHRA and YSYEKL. The CDR3 length is 13 residues. V was clipped by 4 bases and J by 6 bases; unmatched bases: 4. The CDR3 sequence: CASSPGTGLEQYF. DNA for the CDR3: TGCGCCAGCAGCCCCGGGACAGGGCTCGAGCAGTACTTC.

V is TRBV19 and J is TRBJ2-3; tentatively, D is TRBD2 (5 bases). Trimming removed 7 bases at V and 5 bases at J, with 13 bases between. Germline CDR1 and CDR2: LNHDA and SQIVND (reference sequence). The CDR3 totals 13 residues. CDR3 coding DNA: TGTGCCAGTAACACGGGATCGCGAGATACGCAGTATTTT. Its translation is CASNTGSRDTQYF.

The CDR3 DNA is TGTGCCAGCAGCTTAGAGCCCCTCCAGGGGTACTACAATGAGCAGTTCTTC. Encoded protein: CASSLEPLQGYYNEQFF. The chain employs TRBV7-6 and TRBJ2-1; perhaps TRBD1 as D (6 bases). V was clipped by 1 base and J by 3 bases, with 16 bases between them. Germline lookup yields CDR1 SGHVS and CDR2 FNYEAQ. This CDR3 comprises 17 residues.

This clone showed up just a few times. The chain joins TRBV11-2 to TRBJ1-1; D uncertain. V dropped 0 bases and J dropped 4 bases, with 6 bases sitting between them. CDR3 length: 13 amino acids. CDR1 and CDR2 (germline): SGHAT, FQNNGV. This chain's CDR3 is CASSLERGTEAFF. CDR3 sequence (DNA): TGTGCCAGCAGCTTAGAACGAGGCACTGAAGCTTTCTTT.

The V gene is TRBV7-9, the J gene TRBJ2-7; 10 bases agree with TRBD2. After removal of 6 bases from V and 2 bases from J, the junction contained 4 bases not matched to a gene. The CDR3 contains 14 residues. Per the germline V gene, CDR1 is SEHNR and CDR2 is FQNEAQ (reference sequence). The CDR3 region is CASRELAGPYEQYF. Written as DNA, the CDR3 is TGTGCCAGCAGGGAACTAGCGGGGCCCTACGAGCAGTACTTC. Filled out from reference TRBV7-9 and TRBJ2-7, the complete variable domain reads DTGVSQNPRHKITKRGQNVTFRCDPISEHNRLYWYRQTLGQGPEFLTYFQNEAQLEKSRLLSDRFSAERPKGSFSTLEIQRTEQGDSAMYLCASRELAGPYEQYFGPGTRLTVT.

V usage is TRBV5-6 and J usage is TRBJ1-1; 7 bases align to TRBD1. Germline V CDR1 and CDR2: SGHDT, YYEEEE. The CDR3 contains 16 residues. V dropped 5 bases and J dropped 1; count of bases not matched to a gene: 11. The CDR3 here is CASRLGLRTGNTEAFF. DNA of the CDR3: TGTGCCAGCAGGCTGGGCCTAAGGACAGGGAACACTGAAGCTTTCTTT.

The chain employs TRBV7-9 and TRBJ1-5; 9 nucleotides align to TRBD1. Germline V gene sequence: CDR1 SEHNR, CDR2 FQNEAQ (reference sequence). The CDR3 extends over 15 amino acids. The ends lost 4 bases at V and 4 bases at J; junction bases unmatched: 5. CDR3 protein: CASSSWDRVNQPQHF. The CDR3 nucleotides read TGTGCCAGCAGCTCCTGGGACAGGGTTAATCAGCCCCAGCATTTT.